This TCR beta chain was retrieved from a study of early T cells in non-severe SARS-CoV-2 infection. Study-wide findings and caveats: Matching results from VDJdb favored anti-spike CD8 responses, leaving private and CD4 specificities undetected.

The CDR3 length is 12 residues. CDR1 and CDR2 from the germline V gene are MNHEY and SVGAGI. The ends lost 5 bases at V and 9 bases at J; junction bases unmatched: 5. Attachment of unique molecular identifiers was made to individual cDNA molecules. TCRdb itself ran the 5' RACE reads through MiXCR, one entry per CDR3 protein. The table lists fewer than 80,000 distinct CDR3 sequences, more than 10% of them singletons, with around 4.3% in the top ten. To note about this clonotype: What it recognizes is unknown.

Input material: whole blood. The chain carries TRBV6-5 and TRBJ1-1, with 8 bases lining up with TRBD1. This receptor was taken from an adult who was a healthcare worker with PCR-confirmed SARS-CoV-2 infection or an uninfected control (not recorded which). CDR3 amino acids: CASSTAGGKAFF. In DNA, the CDR3 is TGTGCCAGCAGTACCGCAGGGGGCAAAGCTTTCTTT.